This TCR beta chain was profiled in a study of monozygotic twins with inflammatory bowel disease. Study results and caveats: No detectable difference in repertoire similarity separated concordant from discordant twins, possibly as a result of limited power.

Per the germline V gene, CDR1 is SQVTM and CDR2 is ANQGSEA. The CDR3 spans 13 residues. Every single donor had a roughly 2.7 ml blood sample drawn. In the case of this clonotype: Antigen specificity is unknown.

The TCR libraries each used total RNA (around 4,000 ng per library). TCRdb reprocessed the 5' RACE reads and stores each CDR3 protein as one record, lacking DNA. This sample's clone table lists about 300,000 distinct CDR3 sequences. The chain combines TRBV29-1 with TRBJ2-3. The source material was blood. This receptor was obtained from a human donor with ulcerative colitis or Crohn's disease, or a healthy co-twin of an affected twin (not recorded which). This CDR3 is CSVDWSYTDTQYF.